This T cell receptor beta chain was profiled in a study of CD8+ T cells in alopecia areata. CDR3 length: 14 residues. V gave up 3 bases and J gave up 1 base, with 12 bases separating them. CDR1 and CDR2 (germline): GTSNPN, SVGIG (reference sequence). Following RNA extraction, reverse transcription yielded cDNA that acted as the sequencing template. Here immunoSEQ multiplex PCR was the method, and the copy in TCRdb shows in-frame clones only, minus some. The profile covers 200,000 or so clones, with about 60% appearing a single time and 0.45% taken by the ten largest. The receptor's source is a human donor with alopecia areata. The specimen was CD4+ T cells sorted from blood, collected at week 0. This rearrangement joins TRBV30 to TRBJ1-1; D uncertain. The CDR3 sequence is CAWSRVHSNTEAFF. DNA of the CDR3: TGTGCCTGGAGCCGTGTGCACTCGAACACTGAAGCTTTCTTT.